The 21 T cell receptor beta chains in this list originate from one sample, sequenced in a study of blood T cells in healthy people across ages. Alongside a J-beta primer mix, a sample-barcoded 5' primer served in a second PCR lasting roughly 7 to 11 cycles. TCRdb re-called the 5' RACE reads through MiXCR, storing one row per CDR3 protein. This sample has 1.5 million to 2 million distinct CDR3 sequences; around 35% occur once, and the top ten carry roughly 12%. The source material was blood. These receptors came from a woman in her 30s in good health.

In this sample, this clonotype turned up a few times. The V call is TRBV20-1, the J call TRBJ2-7, with 9 bases identical to TRBD2. V shed 3 bases, J shed 4 bases, and the junction held 7 bases outside the gene matches. This CDR3 region has 14 residues. Germline V CDR1 and CDR2: DFQATT, SNEGSKA (reference sequence). In DNA, the CDR3 is TGCAGTGCTAGTGGAACAGCGGGAGGTTACGAGCAGTACTTC. This codes for CSASGTAGGYEQYF.

The J gene is TRBJ2-1, the V gene TRBV18, with a possible D match to TRBD2 (6 bases). The germline V gene encodes CDR1 KGHSH and CDR2 LQKENI. V was trimmed by 6 bases and J by 0 bases, leaving 21 bases between them. This CDR3 has 18 residues. In nucleotides, the CDR3 is TGTGCCAGCTCGCTATTCTCTAGCGCCCAATACTCCTACAATGAGCAGTTCTTC. It codes for CASSLFSSAQYSYNEQFF.

In its sample, this clonotype was seen a few times. The chain uses TRBV6-5 and TRBJ2-3; 7 bases match TRBD1. Unmatched junction bases numbered 11, after V lost 6 bases and J lost 5 bases. This CDR3 comprises 15 residues. Germline V lookup: CDR1 MNHEY, CDR2 SVGAGI. DNA for the CDR3: TGTGCCAGCAGCCGACAGGGATCGACCAGAGATACGCAGTATTTT. Encoded protein: CASSRQGSTRDTQYF.

The chain recombines TRBV20-1 with TRBJ1-5, with D unresolved. This CDR3 comprises 12 residues. Per the germline V gene, CDR1 is DFQATT and CDR2 is SNEGSKA (reference sequence). V was shortened by 3 bases and J by 5 bases, with 8 bases between the two germline ends. Here the CDR3 reads CSARLWDQPQHF. In nucleotides, the CDR3 is TGCAGTGCTAGGCTCTGGGATCAGCCCCAGCATTTT.

The V and J genes are TRBV6-1 and TRBJ1-2; TRBD1 matches 12 bases. There are 13 residues in the CDR3. V lost 8 bases to trimming and J lost 8 bases; unmatched junction nucleotides: 6. Germline CDR1 MNHNS, CDR2 SASEGT. CDR3 in amino acids: CASGGTGGIGYTF. The CDR3 DNA sequence: TGTGCCAGCGGTGGGACAGGGGGCATCGGCTACACCTTC.

In this sample, this clonotype turned up a few times. The chain combines TRBV12-3 or TRBV12-4 with TRBJ2-3, with 9 bases aligning to TRBD2. V was pared by 5 bases and J by 0 bases, with 3 bases of the junction left unmatched. The CDR3 runs 15 residues. The CDR3 nucleotides are TGTGCCAGCAGTATTAGCGGGGGAAGCACAGATACGCAGTATTTT. Amino acid sequence: CASSISGGSTDTQYF.

This clonotype was seen more than once but under ten times. The chain has TRBV5-6 and TRBJ2-7; no firm D call. The CDR3 is made up of 13 amino acids. CDR1 is SGHDT, CDR2 YYEEEE, per germline. The V and J ends lost 4 bases and 6 bases respectively, with 14 bases between them. In DNA form, the CDR3 reads TGTGCCAGCAGCCCCAACACTGGTCTCGAGCAGTACTTC. Translating gives CASSPNTGLEQYF.

The chain links TRBV11-2 to TRBJ2-3, with D tentatively TRBD1 (5 bases). V lost 4 bases and J 2 bases, leaving 10 bases between the germline ends. The CDR3 contains 14 residues. Germline V gene data show CDR1 as SGHAT and CDR2 as FQNNGV. CDR3 in DNA: TGTGCCAGCAGCTCCAAGGACAACACAGATACGCAGTATTTT. Protein product: CASSSKDNTDTQYF.

CDR3 sequence reads: CSVEGEAGASGGGYETQYF. Here the CDR3 DNA reads TGCAGCGTTGAAGGCGAGGCAGGGGCCAGTGGCGGGGGGTATGAGACCCAGTACTTC. The gene calls are TRBV29-1 and TRBJ2-5; 8 bases agree with TRBD2. V shed 1 base and J 5 bases; nucleotides not matched to a gene: 21. The CDR3 has 19 amino acids. Germline values: CDR1 SQVTM, CDR2 ANQGSEA.

The table lists this clonotype with a few counts. The genes are TRBV20-1 and TRBJ2-7, with D possibly TRBD2 on 6 matching bases. Trimming pared 6 bases from V and 0 bases from J, leaving 18 bases between. Per the germline V gene, CDR1 is DFQATT and CDR2 is SNEGSKA (reference sequence). CDR3 length: 15 residues. CDR3 nucleotides: TGCAGTGCCACCTGGGACTTAATCAGCTCCTACGAGCAGTACTTC. This codes for CSATWDLISSYEQYF.

Details on this clonotype: At one of its ends the junction is not consistent with the germline gene, which may arise from a read error. This sequence joins TRBV3-1 and TRBJ2-1; a possible D gene is TRBD2 (5 bases). This CDR3 is built from 16 residues. Germline V gene sequence: CDR1 LGHDT, CDR2 YNNKEL (reference sequence). The CDR3 sequence: CASSQDGVSSHNEQFF. The CDR3 nucleotides are TGTGCCAGCAGCCAAGACGGGGTAAGCTCCCACAATGAGCAGTTCTTC.

The rearrangement links TRBV5-1 to TRBJ2-1; TRBD2 matches 12 bases. Germline CDR1 and CDR2: SGHRS and YFSETQ. The V and J ends lost 4 bases and 6 bases, in that order; junction bases with no gene match: 5. This CDR3 spans 15 amino acids. CDR3 DNA sequence: TGCGCCAGCAGCAACCTAGCGGGAGGGGGCAATGAGCAGTTCTTC. Translating gives CASSNLAGGGNEQFF.

Note on this clonotype: One end of the junction fails to match germline, which may point to a read error. The chain combines TRBV20-1 with TRBJ2-3; D gene ambiguous. Germline-derived CDR1 and CDR2 are DFQATT and SNEGSKA (reference sequence). The CDR3 runs 15 residues. CDR3 sequence reads: CSARDRSRVLDTRYF. DNA for the CDR3: TGCAGTGCTAGAGATAGATCTCGGGTCCTAGATACGCGGTATTTT.

V usage is TRBV11-3 and J usage is TRBJ2-6; the D call may be TRBD1 or TRBD2 (6 bases each). Trimming took off 0 bases at V and 6 bases at J, with 12 bases between the two ends. This CDR3 has 16 amino acids. Per germline, CDR1 SGHNT and CDR2 YENEEA. The CDR3 DNA reads TGTGCCAGCAGCTTAGATGGGGGGCGGAAGGCCAACGTCCTGACTTTC. Translation: CASSLDGGRKANVLTF.

This sequence joins TRBV11-2 and TRBJ1-2; D possibly corresponds to TRBD1 (5 bases). Germline loops: CDR1 SGHAT, CDR2 FQNNGV. V was cut by 7 bases and J by 4 bases, with 19 bases left in between. The CDR3 sequence is 15 residues long. The CDR3 spells CASNPFRGEGYGYTF. CDR3 nucleotides: TGTGCCAGCAACCCATTCAGAGGGGAGGGCTATGGCTACACCTTC.

The chain carries TRBV7-3 and TRBJ2-7, with D possibly being TRBD1 (5 bases). The CDR3 runs 15 residues. Germline values: CDR1 SGHTA, CDR2 FQGTGA. Trimming stripped 10 bases from V and 3 bases from J, with 22 bases between. CDR3 sequence reads: CATTTFRQKDYEQYF. The CDR3 coding sequence is TGTGCCACGACCACCTTCAGACAGAAGGACTACGAGCAGTACTTC.

This clonotype was seen more than once but under ten times. The chain combines TRBV12-3 or TRBV12-4 with TRBJ1-2, with D unresolved. V lost 5 bases, J lost 8 bases, and 18 bases lay in between. The CDR3 totals 14 residues. The CDR3 spells CASSPMGTSGGYTF. In nucleotides, the CDR3 is TGTGCCAGCAGTCCCATGGGTACGAGCGGCGGCTACACCTTC.

The V and J genes are TRBV18 and TRBJ1-5; D might be TRBD1 (5 bases). The CDR3 sequence is 14 residues long. V was pared by 1 base and J by 5 bases, with 9 bases between. The germline CDR1 and CDR2 sequences are KGHSH and LQKENI. This CDR3 reads CASSPLAGYQPQHF. In DNA, the CDR3 is TGTGCCAGCTCACCACTGGCAGGGTATCAGCCCCAGCATTTT.

This clonotype appeared a single time. This sequence joins TRBV3-1 and TRBJ1-3; no clear D gene. Trimming took off 10 bases at V and 4 bases at J, with 14 bases between the two ends. The V gene's germline CDR1 is LGHDT and CDR2 YNNKEL (reference sequence). The CDR3 sequence is 13 residues long. CDR3 amino acids: CATGQRSGNTIYF. CDR3 DNA sequence: TGTGCCACCGGTCAGCGGTCCGGAAACACCATATATTTT.

V usage is TRBV20-1 and J usage is TRBJ2-7; D perhaps matches TRBD1 (6 bases). Germline CDR1 reads DFQATT; CDR2 reads SNEGSKA (reference sequence). Trimming cost V 2 bases and J 3 bases, with 11 bases left between them. This CDR3 comprises 13 residues. CDR3 amino acids: CSARPDRNYEQYF. CDR3 nucleotide sequence: TGCAGTGCTAGACCGGACAGAAACTACGAGCAGTACTTC.

CDR3 residues: CSAIPTSGGQYEQFF. The CDR3, as DNA: TGCAGTGCAATCCCGACTAGCGGGGGGCAATATGAGCAGTTCTTC. The gene calls are TRBV20-1 and TRBJ2-1; 13 positions agree with TRBD2. V was pared by 6 bases and J by 8 bases, with 10 bases of the junction left unmatched. There are 15 residues in the CDR3. Per the germline V gene, CDR1 is DFQATT and CDR2 is SNEGSKA (reference sequence).